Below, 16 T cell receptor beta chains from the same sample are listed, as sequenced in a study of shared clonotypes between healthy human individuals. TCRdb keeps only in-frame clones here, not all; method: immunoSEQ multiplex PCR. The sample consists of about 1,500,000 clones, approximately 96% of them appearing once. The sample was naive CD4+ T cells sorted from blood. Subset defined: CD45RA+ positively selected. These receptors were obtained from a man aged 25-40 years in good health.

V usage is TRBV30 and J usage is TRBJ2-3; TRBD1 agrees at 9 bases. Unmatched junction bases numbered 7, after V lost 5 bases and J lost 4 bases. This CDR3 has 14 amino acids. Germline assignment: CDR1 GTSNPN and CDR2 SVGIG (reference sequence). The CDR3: CAWGTGSSSDTQYF. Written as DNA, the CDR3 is TGTGCCTGGGGGACAGGGAGTTCTTCAGATACGCAGTATTTT.

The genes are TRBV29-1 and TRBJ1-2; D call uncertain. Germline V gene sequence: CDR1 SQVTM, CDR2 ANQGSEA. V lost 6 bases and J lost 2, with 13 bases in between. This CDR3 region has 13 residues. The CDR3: CSVETWQNYGYTF. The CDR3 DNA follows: TGCAGCGTCGAAACGTGGCAAAACTATGGCTACACCTTC.

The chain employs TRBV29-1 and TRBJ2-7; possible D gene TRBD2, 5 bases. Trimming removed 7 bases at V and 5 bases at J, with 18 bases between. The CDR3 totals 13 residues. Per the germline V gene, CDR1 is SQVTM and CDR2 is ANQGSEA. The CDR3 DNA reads TGCAGCGGTCAGTTGGGAGCCGGGGACGAGCAGTACTTC. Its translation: CSGQLGAGDEQYF.

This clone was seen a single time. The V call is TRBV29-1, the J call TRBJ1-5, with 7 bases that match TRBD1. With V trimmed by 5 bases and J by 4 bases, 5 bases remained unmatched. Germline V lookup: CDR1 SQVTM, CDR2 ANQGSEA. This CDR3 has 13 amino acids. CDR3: CSVIGTANQPQHF. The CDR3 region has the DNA TGCAGCGTTATCGGGACAGCTAATCAGCCCCAGCATTTT.

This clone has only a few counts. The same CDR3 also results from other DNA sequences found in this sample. CDR3 residues: CASSLRGTDTQYF. CDR3 DNA sequence: TGTGCCAGCAGTCTTCGTGGCACAGATACGCAGTATTTT. The chain couples TRBV27 to TRBJ2-3; D is unclear. The CDR3 has 13 residues. Trimming shortened V by 5 bases and J by 1 base, and 7 bases separated the two germline ends. Germline V gene lookup returns CDR1 MNHEY and CDR2 SMNVEV (reference sequence).

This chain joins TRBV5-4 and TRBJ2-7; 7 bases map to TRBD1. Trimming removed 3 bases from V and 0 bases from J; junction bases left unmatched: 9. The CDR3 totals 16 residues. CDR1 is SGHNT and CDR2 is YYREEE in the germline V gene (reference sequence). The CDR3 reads CASSSKAGTVSYEQYF. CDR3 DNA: TGTGCCAGCAGCTCCAAGGCCGGGACAGTCTCCTACGAGCAGTACTTC.

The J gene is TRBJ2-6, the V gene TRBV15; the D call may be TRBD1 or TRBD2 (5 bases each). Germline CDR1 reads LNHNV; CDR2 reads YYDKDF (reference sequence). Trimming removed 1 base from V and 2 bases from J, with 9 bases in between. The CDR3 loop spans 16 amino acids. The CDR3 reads CATSRGGTPGANVLTF. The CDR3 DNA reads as TGTGCCACCAGCAGAGGGGGGACCCCTGGGGCCAACGTCCTGACTTTC.

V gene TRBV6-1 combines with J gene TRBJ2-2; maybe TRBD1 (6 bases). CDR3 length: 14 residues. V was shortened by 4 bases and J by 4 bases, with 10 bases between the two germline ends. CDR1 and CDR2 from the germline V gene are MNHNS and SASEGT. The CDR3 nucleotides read TGTGCCAGCAGTGTTGGGGGCGGCACCGGGGAGCTGTTTTTT. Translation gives CASSVGGGTGELFF.

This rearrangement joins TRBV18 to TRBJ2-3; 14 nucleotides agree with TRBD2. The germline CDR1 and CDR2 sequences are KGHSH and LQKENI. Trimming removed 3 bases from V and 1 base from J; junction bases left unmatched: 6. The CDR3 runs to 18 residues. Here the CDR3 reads CASSPLTSGRAGTDTQYF. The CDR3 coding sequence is TGTGCCAGCTCACCGTTGACTAGCGGGAGGGCCGGCACAGATACGCAGTATTTT.

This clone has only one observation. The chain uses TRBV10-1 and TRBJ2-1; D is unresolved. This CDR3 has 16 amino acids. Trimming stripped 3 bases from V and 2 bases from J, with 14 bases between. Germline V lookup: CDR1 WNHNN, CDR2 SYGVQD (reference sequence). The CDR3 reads CASSDARASAYNEQFF. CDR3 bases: TGCGCCAGCAGTGACGCCAGAGCGAGTGCCTACAATGAGCAGTTCTTC.

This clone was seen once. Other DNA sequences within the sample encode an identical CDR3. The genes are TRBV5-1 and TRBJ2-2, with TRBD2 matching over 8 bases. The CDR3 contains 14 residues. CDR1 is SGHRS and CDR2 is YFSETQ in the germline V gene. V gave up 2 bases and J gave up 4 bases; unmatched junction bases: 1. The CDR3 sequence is CASSLAGVTGELFF. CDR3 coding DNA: TGCGCCAGCAGCTTAGCGGGAGTCACCGGGGAGCTGTTTTTT. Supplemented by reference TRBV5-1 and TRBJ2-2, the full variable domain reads KAGVTQTPRYLIKTRGQQVTLSCSPISGHRSVSWYQQTPGQGLQFLFEYFSETQRNKGNFPGRFSGRQFSNSRSEMNVSTLELGDSALYLCASSLAGVTGELFFGEGSRLTVL.

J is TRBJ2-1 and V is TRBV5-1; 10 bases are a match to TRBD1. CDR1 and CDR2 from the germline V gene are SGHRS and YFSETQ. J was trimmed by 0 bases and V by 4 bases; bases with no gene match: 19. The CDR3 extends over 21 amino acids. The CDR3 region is CASSTQTGQGIALSSYNEQFF. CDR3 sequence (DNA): TGCGCCAGCAGCACCCAAACGGGACAGGGGATTGCCCTTAGCTCCTACAATGAGCAGTTCTTC.

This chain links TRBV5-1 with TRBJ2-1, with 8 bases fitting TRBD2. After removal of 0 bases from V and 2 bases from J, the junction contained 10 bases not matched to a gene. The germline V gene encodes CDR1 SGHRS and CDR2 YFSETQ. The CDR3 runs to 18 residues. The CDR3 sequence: CASSLGLVAGSPYNEQFF. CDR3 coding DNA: TGCGCCAGCAGCTTGGGGTTGGTAGCGGGATCACCCTACAATGAGCAGTTCTTC.

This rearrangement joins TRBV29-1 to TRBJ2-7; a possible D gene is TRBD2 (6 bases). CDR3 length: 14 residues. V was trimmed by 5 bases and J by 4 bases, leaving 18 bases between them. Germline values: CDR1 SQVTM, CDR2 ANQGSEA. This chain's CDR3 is CSVFVGGSAYEQYF. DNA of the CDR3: TGCAGCGTTTTTGTCGGGGGTTCGGCATACGAGCAGTACTTC.

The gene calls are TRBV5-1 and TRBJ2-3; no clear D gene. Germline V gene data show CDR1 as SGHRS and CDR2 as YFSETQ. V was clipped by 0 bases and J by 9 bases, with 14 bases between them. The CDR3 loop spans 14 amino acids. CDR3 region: CASSLEPGPTTQYF. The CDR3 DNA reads TGCGCCAGCAGCTTGGAACCGGGTCCGACCACGCAGTATTTT.

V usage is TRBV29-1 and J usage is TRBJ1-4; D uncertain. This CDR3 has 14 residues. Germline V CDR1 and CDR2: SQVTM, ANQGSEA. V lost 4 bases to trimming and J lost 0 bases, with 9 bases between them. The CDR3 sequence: CSVAHSPTNEKLFF. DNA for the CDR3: TGCAGCGTTGCCCACAGCCCAACTAATGAAAAACTGTTTTTT.